This TCR beta chain appears in the sequencing data of a study of OX40 agonist ivuxolimab in advanced cancers. Findings and caveats of the study: Clonal expansion by week 6 occurred in CD4+ and CD8+ blood T cells (at 0.1 to 3.0 mg/kg).

Remarks on this clone: What it binds is not known.

Generated by immunoSEQ multiplex PCR, the TCRdb table keeps only in-frame clones and is missing some. The table has 45,000 to 70,000 clones, around 88% seen once. Germline CDR1 and CDR2: SQVTM and ANQGSEA. The V segment lost 6 bases and the J segment 1 base; nucleotides outside the gene matches: 7. The CDR3 totals 14 residues. This sequence was found in an adult with an advanced solid tumor such as melanoma, head and neck, liver or kidney cancer. Sample: CD4+ or CD8+ T cells sorted from blood, taken in a trial of the OX40 agonist ivuxolimab. V gene TRBV29-1 combines with J gene TRBJ2-3; 7 bases match TRBD2. CDR3 protein: CSVPLAGGTDTQYF. The CDR3 bases are TGCAGCGTCCCTCTGGCGGGGGGCACAGATACGCAGTATTTT.